The entry that follows covers one T cell receptor (beta chain) sequence. These data originate in a study of blood T cell repertoires in COVID-19. For the study at large: Material from acute and convalescent COVID-19 was sourced from the United States, Italy and Spain. The cDNA or gDNA used as material had been derived from T cells, B-cell-depleted T cells, or PBMCs.

Original processing notes: Researchers report that nucleated cell counts were estimated from reference gene primer amplification. Only in-frame clones appear in the TCRdb table, and some are missing; sequencing was by immunoSEQ multiplex PCR. V and J calls and clone size are those listed in that table; D and trimming were worked out from the DNA. Of around 260,000 clones in the sample, approximately 86% were seen once. The origin of this receptor is a man aged 30-40 years with active or convalescent COVID-19. Input material: peripheral blood.

The CDR3 region is CASSSSTDNYGYTF. CDR3 in DNA: TGTGCCAGCAGCTCGTCGACAGATAACTATGGCTACACCTTC. J is TRBJ1-2 and V is TRBV7-9, with TRBD1 as a possible D gene (5 bases). Germline assignment: CDR1 SEHNR and CDR2 FQNEAQ (reference sequence). Trimming stripped 4 bases from V and 1 base from J, with 10 bases between. There are 14 residues in the CDR3. Full variable domain (rest looked up from reference TRBV7-9 and TRBJ1-2): DTGVSQNPRHKITKRGQNVTFRCDPISEHNRLYWYRQTLGQGPEFLTYFQNEAQLEKSRLLSDRFSAERPKGSFSTLEIQRTEQGDSAMYLCASSSSTDNYGYTFGSGTRLTVV.